Here is one T cell receptor beta chain with its context. Original handling: Counts of nucleated cells, estimated from reference gene primer amplification, were obtained. Profiled with immunoSEQ multiplex PCR; TCRdb holds only in-frame clones, not every one. The V and J calls and clone size are taken from that table; D and trimming were inferred from the DNA. The sample has 85,000 to 100,000 clones, approximately 86% seen once. The data originate from a study of blood T cell repertoires in COVID-19. About the research overall: Samples representing acute and convalescent COVID-19 were sourced from the United States, Italy and Spain. The analysed material was cDNA or gDNA that came from T cells, B-cell-depleted T cells, or PBMCs.

The CDR3 consists of 17 residues. The V end was cut by 4 bases, the J end by 2 bases, with 19 bases between. Germline-derived CDR1 and CDR2 are SGHNT and YYREEE (reference sequence). The chain couples TRBV5-4 to TRBJ2-4, with D perhaps matching TRBD2 (7 bases). The sequencing input was peripheral blood. This TCR came from a man aged 55 to 70 with acute or convalescent COVID-19. The CDR3 here is CASSRGDYEGSKNIQYF. The CDR3 bases are TGTGCCAGCAGCAGGGGGGACTACGAAGGGTCCAAAAACATTCAGTACTTC. Full variable domain (missing parts from reference TRBV5-4 and TRBJ2-4): ETGVTQSPTHLIKTRGQQVTLRCSSQSGHNTVSWYQQALGQGPQFIFQYYREEENGRGNFPPRFSGLQFPNYSSELNVNALELDDSALYLCASSRGDYEGSKNIQYFGAGTRLSVL.